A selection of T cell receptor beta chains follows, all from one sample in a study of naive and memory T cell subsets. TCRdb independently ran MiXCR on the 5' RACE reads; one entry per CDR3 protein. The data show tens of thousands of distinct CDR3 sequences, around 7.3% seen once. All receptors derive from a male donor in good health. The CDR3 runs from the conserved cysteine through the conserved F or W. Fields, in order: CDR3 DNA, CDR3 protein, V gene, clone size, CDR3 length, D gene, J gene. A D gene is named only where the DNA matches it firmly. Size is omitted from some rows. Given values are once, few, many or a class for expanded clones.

TGTGCTAGTGGTTCGTTAGCGGGTCCTGGGAGCTCCTACAATGAGCAGTTCTTC,CASGSLAGPGSSYNEQFF,TRBV12-5,many,18,TRBD2,TRBJ2-1
TGTGCCAGCAGCTTTAAAGCCCCCGTTACCTGGGGTTCACCCCTCCACTTT,CASSFKAPVTWGSPLHF,TRBV13,NA,17,NA,TRBJ1-6
TGTGCCAGCAATGGGGGTAGGGCTGAAGCTTTCTTT,CASNGGRAEAFF,TRBV12-3/TRBV12-4,many,12,NA,TRBJ1-1
TGTGCCAGCAGCTTTTCGCGGGAGCAGTTCTTC,CASSFSREQFF,TRBV5-4,NA,11,NA,TRBJ2-1
TGTGCCAGCAGCCCAATCGGGTCCCCAGGCACCGGGGAGCTGTTTTTT,CASSPIGSPGTGELFF,TRBV5-6,many,16,NA,TRBJ2-2
TGTGCCAGCAGGACGTGGGCAGAACAAAATCAGCCCCAGCATTTT,CASRTWAEQNQPQHF,TRBV5-6,NA,15,NA,TRBJ1-5
TGCAGCGTTGCAGGCGCGACTAGCGGGAGGGCAGAGACCGGGGAGCTGTTTTTT,CSVAGATSGRAETGELFF,TRBV29-1,many,18,TRBD2,TRBJ2-2
TGTGCCAGTATATCGGGGTCTGTTGGCTACACCTTC,CASISGSVGYTF,TRBV19,few,12,NA,TRBJ1-2
TGTGCCAGTACCCCGGGACAGGGTATAGATACGCAGTATTTT,CASTPGQGIDTQYF,TRBV19,once,14,TRBD1,TRBJ2-3
TGTGCCAGCAGCCAAAGGACAGGGCACACCTATGGCTACACCTTC,CASSQRTGHTYGYTF,TRBV12-3/TRBV12-4,few,15,TRBD1,TRBJ1-2
TGTGCCAGGGGACAGGGTGGGATGTCGGCCGAGCCCCAGCATTTT,CARGQGGMSAEPQHF,TRBV19,few,15,TRBD1,TRBJ1-5
TGTGCCAGCAGTTTAAGTTTCACCGCCGGAAGCGGGAGCGGGTACGAGCAGTACTTC,CASSLSFTAGSGSGYEQYF,TRBV12-3/TRBV12-4,NA,19,TRBD2,TRBJ2-7
TGTGCCAGCAGCTTCTCCGGAGCAAATGAAAAACTGTTTTTT,CASSFSGANEKLFF,TRBV12-3/TRBV12-4,NA,14,NA,TRBJ1-4
TGCAGTGCTCATAGCTCTGGGGCAACCTACGAGCAGTACTTC,CSAHSSGATYEQYF,TRBV20-1,many,14,NA,TRBJ2-7
TGTGCCACCGGGGAAAGCTCCTACAATGAGCAGTTCTTC,CATGESSYNEQFF,TRBV19,few,13,NA,TRBJ2-1
TGTGCCAGCAGCGAAGGGGGAAATCAGCCCCAGCATTTT,CASSEGGNQPQHF,TRBV7-9,NA,13,NA,TRBJ1-5
TGTGCCAGCAGTTACGGGCAGACTAACTATGGCTACACCTTC,CASSYGQTNYGYTF,TRBV6-5,few,14,NA,TRBJ1-2
TGTGCCAGCAGCTTCCTACCCCTCACTAGCACAGATACGCAGTATTTT,CASSFLPLTSTDTQYF,TRBV11-2,NA,16,NA,TRBJ2-3
TGTGCCAGCAGTTACTCGAAATATGAGCAGTTCTTC,CASSYSKYEQFF,TRBV6-5,NA,12,NA,TRBJ2-1
TGTGCCAGCAGTGAATCCCAGGTTGAGACCCAGTACTTC,CASSESQVETQYF,TRBV2,many,13,NA,TRBJ2-5
TGTGCCAGCAGCCAAGGATCCACAAGCGGGGAGCTGTTTTTT,CASSQGSTSGELFF,TRBV3-1,NA,14,NA,TRBJ2-2
TGTGCCAGCAGCCGCCACAGGGGGGCTAACTATGGCTACACCTTC,CASSRHRGANYGYTF,TRBV14,NA,15,TRBD1,TRBJ1-2
TGTGCAAGTCGCTCAGAGGTAGCGCGAGAGACGTTCCACGAGCAGTACTTC,CASRSEVARETFHEQYF,TRBV12-2,few,17,NA,TRBJ2-7
TGTGCCAGCAGCTCAGGGTTAGGAACGGTAAACATTCAGTACTTC,CASSSGLGTVNIQYF,TRBV27,many,15,NA,TRBJ2-4
TGTGCCAGCTCACTAGCGGGAGACGGGGAGACCCAGTACTTC,CASSLAGDGETQYF,TRBV18,few,14,TRBD2,TRBJ2-5
TGTGCCAGCAGCGTAGTAGACTCCCACACAAACGAGCAGTACTTC,CASSVVDSHTNEQYF,TRBV9,once,15,NA,TRBJ2-7
TGTGCCAGCAGTTACTATGAAGAAGAGACCCAGTACTTC,CASSYYEEETQYF,TRBV6-5,many,13,NA,TRBJ2-5
TGTGCCAGCAGCTTAGAACAGAACTCCTACAATGAGCAGTTCTTC,CASSLEQNSYNEQFF,TRBV7-6,few,15,NA,TRBJ2-1
TGTGCCAGCAGTCCCTCCTCGGGAGATTTAGATACGCAGTATTTT,CASSPSSGDLDTQYF,TRBV12-3/TRBV12-4,few,15,NA,TRBJ2-3
TGCAGTGCTAGAGATCCCCAGGGGGCCCGCGGGGAGCTGTTTTTT,CSARDPQGARGELFF,TRBV20-1,NA,15,TRBD1,TRBJ2-2
TGTGCCAGCAGTTACTCGGGACACCGGTCCAATGAGCAGTTCTTC,CASSYSGHRSNEQFF,TRBV6-5,NA,15,NA,TRBJ2-1
TGTGCCAGCAGCGTAGTAGTAACTGAGCAGTTCTTC,CASSVVVTEQFF,TRBV9,few,12,NA,TRBJ2-1
TGTGCCAGCAGTTACTCGACCGGGACTAGCACCTACGAGCAGTACTTC,CASSYSTGTSTYEQYF,TRBV6-5,many,16,TRBD2,TRBJ2-7
TGTGCCAGCAGAACTAGACAGGGGGCAAGATCCGGGGAGCTGTTTTTT,CASRTRQGARSGELFF,TRBV6-5,few,16,TRBD1,TRBJ2-2
TGCAGTGCTAACCCCGAGAGTTTTTTAGGTGGCTACACCTTC,CSANPESFLGGYTF,TRBV20-1,many,14,NA,TRBJ1-2
TGTGCCAGCAGCTTAGGCGGGACTAGCGGTGGGTATGAGCAGTTCTTC,CASSLGGTSGGYEQFF,TRBV7-2,few,16,TRBD2,TRBJ2-1
TGTGCCAGCTCACCACCGTTCGGAGTAGAGAACACTGAAGCTTTCTTT,CASSPPFGVENTEAFF,TRBV18,few,16,NA,TRBJ1-1
TGTGCCAGCAGCCAACCAGAGACAGGACACAATGAGCAGTTCTTC,CASSQPETGHNEQFF,TRBV3-1,many,15,NA,TRBJ2-1
TGTGCCAGCGAGACGGCGAGCTCCTACAATGAGCAGTTCTTC,CASETASSYNEQFF,TRBV2,many,14,NA,TRBJ2-1
TGTGCCAGCAGCCCCCCGGGACAGGGACTCACTGAAGCTTTCTTT,CASSPPGQGLTEAFF,TRBV7-8,NA,15,TRBD1,TRBJ1-1
TGTGCCAGCACCCCTCGGGCCGGGGGATTGTACAATGAGCAGTTCTTC,CASTPRAGGLYNEQFF,TRBV7-2,many,16,NA,TRBJ2-1